Below, 21 T cell receptor beta chains from the same sample are listed, as sequenced in a study of blood T cell repertoires in COVID-19. Produced via immunoSEQ multiplex PCR; TCRdb's table is partial and in-frame only. This table holds some 80,000 clones, 60% to 85% found once. The sample taken for sequencing was peripheral blood. The receptors here all came from an elderly woman with active or convalescent COVID-19.

This clone has just a few counts. V is TRBV5-6 and J is TRBJ1-1, with D tentatively TRBD1 (6 bases). The germline V and J ends were trimmed by 6 bases and 1 base, with 19 bases remaining between them. CDR1 SGHDT and CDR2 YYEEEE come from the germline V gene. The CDR3 has 16 residues. Here the CDR3 DNA reads TGTGCCAGCACGCCAGCTCCGACCAGGGGGAACACTGAAGCTTTCTTT. This translates into CASTPAPTRGNTEAFF.

The rearrangement uses TRBV6-5 and TRBJ1-5, with D possibly matching TRBD1 (5 bases). V was pared by 5 bases and J by 7 bases, with 18 bases between. The CDR3 has 15 amino acids. Germline lookup yields CDR1 MNHEY and CDR2 SVGAGI. In DNA, the CDR3 is TGTGCCAGCAGTAAAACCCGAGGACAATCCCAGCCCCAGCATTTT. Its translation is CASSKTRGQSQPQHF.

In nucleotides, the CDR3 is TGTGCCACCACCTTCCAGGGAAAAGAGACCCAGTACTTC. Its protein is CATTFQGKETQYF. This chain links TRBV2 with TRBJ2-5, with TRBD1 as a possible D gene (5 bases). This CDR3 has 13 amino acids. V lost 10 bases to trimming and J lost 3 bases, with 15 bases between them. CDR1 and CDR2 from the germline V gene are SNHLY and FYNNEI.

This chain connects TRBV9 to TRBJ2-1; 10 bases match TRBD2. CDR3 length equals 16 residues. Unmatched junction bases numbered 8, after V lost 3 bases and J lost 5 bases. The V gene's germline CDR1 is SGDLS and CDR2 YYNGEE. CDR3 coding DNA: TGTGCCAGCAGCGGACACGGGACTAGCGAAGACAATGAGCAGTTCTTC. Translating it yields CASSGHGTSEDNEQFF.

The chain recombines TRBV9 with TRBJ2-1, with a tentative D call TRBD2 (6 bases). V was trimmed by 2 bases and J by 13 bases, leaving 22 bases between them. The CDR3 length is 15 residues. Looked up from germline, CDR1 is SGDLS and CDR2 is YYNGEE. The CDR3 nucleotides are TGTGCCAGCAGCGTGTGGGGGGATGAAAAGCTCGAACAGTTCTTC. It yields the protein CASSVWGDEKLEQFF.

The J gene is TRBJ2-3, the V gene TRBV7-2, with 9 bases matching TRBD2. CDR1 is SGHTA, CDR2 FQGNSA, per germline. J gave up 1 base and V 1 base, and 6 bases lay outside the gene matches. The CDR3 has 17 amino acids. DNA for the CDR3: TGTGCCAGCAGCTTAGAGGTTACTAGCGGGCGCACAGATACGCAGTATTTT. The encoded protein is CASSLEVTSGRTDTQYF.

This clone turned up a few times. The rearrangement links TRBV12-5 to TRBJ2-2; 9 bases are shared with TRBD1. Germline V lookup: CDR1 LGHNT, CDR2 FRNRAP. There are 15 residues in the CDR3. J lost 5 bases, V lost 5 bases, and 6 bases had no gene match. CDR3 coding DNA: TGTGCTAGTGGTAAACAGGGGGCAGGGACCGGGGAGCTGTTTTTT. It specifies CASGKQGAGTGELFF.

There are a few counts of this clone. The CDR3 sequence is CASGIRPSWRAVSQPQHF. The CDR3, as DNA: TGTGCTAGTGGTATCCGGCCTTCATGGAGGGCAGTGAGTCAGCCCCAGCATTTT. J is TRBJ1-5 and V is TRBV12-5, with no clear D. Germline-derived CDR1 and CDR2 are LGHNT and FRNRAP. The CDR3 spans 18 residues. V lost 5 bases, J lost 6 bases, and 26 bases lay in between.

This clone was seen a few times. This rearrangement joins TRBV5-6 to TRBJ1-4; possible D gene TRBD1, 6 bases. The germline gives CDR1 SGHDT, CDR2 YYEEEE. This CDR3 region has 14 residues. V lost 4 bases and J 6 bases, leaving 13 bases between the germline ends. CDR3 loop: CASSLQGGDEKLFF. The DNA of the CDR3 is TGTGCCAGCAGCCTACAGGGAGGGGATGAAAAACTGTTTTTT.

The V call is TRBV5-6, the J call TRBJ1-6, with D possibly matching TRBD1 (6 bases). The CDR3 has 14 residues. Looked up from germline, CDR1 is SGHDT and CDR2 is YYEEEE. The ends were cut back, 4 bases at V and 17 bases at J, with 22 bases in the middle. The CDR3 DNA reads as TGTGCCAGCAGCCCTACAGGGTTTTCGAGTGGAATCCACTTT. Its translation is CASSPTGFSSGIHF.

J is TRBJ1-2 and V is TRBV27, with 7 bases aligning to TRBD1. The CDR3 runs 15 residues. J was trimmed by 2 bases and V by 3 bases; bases with no gene match: 6. Per germline, CDR1 MNHEY and CDR2 SMNVEV (reference sequence). CDR3 nucleotides: TGTGCCAGCAGTTTCGGAGGGACAGCCAACTATGGCTACACCTTC. Translated: CASSFGGTANYGYTF.

This clone was found once. The J gene is TRBJ1-3, the V gene TRBV6-5; possibly TRBD1 for D (5 bases). CDR1 is MNHEY and CDR2 is SVGAGI in the germline V gene. The CDR3 has 15 residues. V lost 7 bases, J lost 3 bases, and 16 bases lay in between. CDR3 DNA sequence: TGTGCCAGCATTCCGGGGGGTTCGTTTGGAAACACCATATATTTT. The encoded protein is CASIPGGSFGNTIYF.

This chain uses TRBV28 with TRBJ1-1, with 7 bases fitting TRBD1. Trimming removed 5 bases from V and 5 bases from J; junction bases left unmatched: 11. The CDR3 is made up of 15 amino acids. Germline V lookup: CDR1 MDHEN, CDR2 SYDVKM. The CDR3 DNA reads TGTGCCAGCAGTCCGGGGGACAGTAAAGGGACTGAAGCTTTCTTT. It translates to CASSPGDSKGTEAFF.

The CDR3: CASSSRTGELFF. Written as DNA, the CDR3 is TGTGCCAGCAGTTCTAGGACCGGGGAGCTGTTTTTT. The genes are TRBV6-5 and TRBJ2-2; D gene uncertain. This CDR3 is built from 12 residues. Germline assignment: CDR1 MNHEY and CDR2 SVGAGI. V dropped 4 bases and J dropped 5 bases, with 5 bases sitting between them.

CDR3 coding DNA: TGTGCCAGCAGCCGAGGCGAGGGGGAAAAAGAGACCCAGTACTTC. Translation: CASSRGEGEKETQYF. The chain links TRBV4-2 to TRBJ2-5, with D perhaps matching TRBD1 (6 bases). Germline V gene data show CDR1 as LGHNA and CDR2 as YNFKEQ. Trimming cost V 4 bases and J 3 bases, with 15 bases left between them. The CDR3 extends over 15 amino acids.

The rearrangement joins TRBV6-5 to TRBJ1-5; 9 bases agree with TRBD1. CDR1 MNHEY and CDR2 SVGAGI come from the germline V gene. J gave up 7 bases and V 6 bases, and 4 bases lay outside the gene matches. The CDR3 has 13 residues. The CDR3 loop is CASRGQGGQPQHF. CDR3 bases: TGTGCCAGCAGGGGACAGGGAGGACAGCCCCAGCATTTT.

The CDR3 loop reads CASRTTGRLGNTIYF. DNA of the CDR3: TGTGCCAGCAGGACGACAGGGCGTCTGGGAAACACCATATATTTT. The chain is built from TRBV7-9 and TRBJ1-3; 7 bases are a match to TRBD1. The V gene end was trimmed by 6 bases and the J gene end by 4 bases; junction bases not matched to a gene: 9. CDR3 length: 15 residues. Germline V lookup: CDR1 SEHNR, CDR2 FQNEAQ (reference sequence).

V usage is TRBV5-6 and J usage is TRBJ2-7, with 8 bases that match TRBD1. The V gene end was trimmed by 5 bases and the J gene end by 3 bases; junction bases not matched to a gene: 4. CDR3 length equals 13 residues. Germline CDR1 and CDR2: SGHDT and YYEEEE. The CDR3 protein is CASSSGQGYEQYF. The CDR3 DNA follows: TGTGCCAGCAGTTCCGGACAGGGCTACGAGCAGTACTTC.

The chain combines TRBV5-4 with TRBJ1-2; TRBD1 matches 11 bases. This CDR3 spans 17 amino acids. The V segment lost 4 bases and the J segment 4 bases; nucleotides outside the gene matches: 12. Germline loops: CDR1 SGHNT, CDR2 YYREEE (reference sequence). For the CDR3, the DNA is TGTGCCAGCAGCCGCCAACCCGGACAGGGGGCATTCTATGGCTACACCTTC. Protein sequence: CASSRQPGQGAFYGYTF.

The genes are TRBV19 and TRBJ1-5; D might be TRBD1 (5 bases). The CDR3 spans 14 residues. Germline CDR1 LNHDA, CDR2 SQIVND (reference sequence). The germline V and J ends were trimmed by 4 bases and 8 bases, with 15 bases remaining between them. Written as DNA, the CDR3 is TGTGCCAGTAGTACCTCGGACAATCTGGAGCCCCAGCATTTT. Encoded protein: CASSTSDNLEPQHF.

The J gene is TRBJ2-1, the V gene TRBV7-3; 12 bases are a match to TRBD2. Trimming removed 0 bases from V and 5 bases from J; junction bases left unmatched: 2. The CDR3 has 16 amino acids. Germline CDR1 SGHTA, CDR2 FQGTGA. CDR3 DNA sequence: TGTGCCAGCAGCTTAACGTGGACTAGCGGGGACAATGAGCAGTTCTTC. Translating it yields CASSLTWTSGDNEQFF.